This entry lists 21 T cell receptor beta chains sequenced from one sample in a study of OX40 agonist ivuxolimab in advanced cancers. Profiling relied on immunoSEQ multiplex PCR, and the TCRdb table lists in-frame clones only, not all of them. The profile shows about 60,000 clones, 75% to 85% of them singletons. Specimen: CD4+ or CD8+ T cells sorted from blood, collected in a trial of the OX40 agonist ivuxolimab. These receptors came from an adult with an advanced solid tumor such as melanoma, head and neck, liver or kidney cancer.

This clone was seen only once. The V and J genes are TRBV27 and TRBJ1-2; TRBD1 is a possible D gene (6 bases). This CDR3 is 14 amino acids long. Germline values: CDR1 MNHEY, CDR2 SMNVEV (reference sequence). Trimming removed 4 bases from V and 5 bases from J, with 14 bases in between. This CDR3 reads CASSSRGGDYGYTF. The DNA of the CDR3 is TGTGCCAGCAGTTCTAGAGGGGGGGATTATGGCTACACCTTC.

At least ten counts were recorded for this clone. The V gene is TRBV19, the J gene TRBJ1-2, with TRBD1 identical over 8 bases. J lost 6 bases, V lost 5 bases, and 2 bases had no gene match. Germline values: CDR1 LNHDA, CDR2 SQIVND (reference sequence). The CDR3 sequence is 12 residues long. In nucleotides, the CDR3 is TGTGCCAGTAGTCGACAGGGGAATGGCTACACCTTC. Amino acid sequence: CASSRQGNGYTF.

This clone occurred a few times. The chain's CDR3 is CSVQTGGGTEAFF. The DNA for the CDR3 is TGCAGCGTTCAAACAGGGGGAGGCACTGAAGCTTTCTTT. This sequence joins TRBV29-1 and TRBJ1-1; 8 nucleotides line up with TRBD1. The germline V gene has CDR1 SQVTM and CDR2 ANQGSEA. This CDR3 comprises 13 residues. The trim removed 5 bases at V and 4 bases at J, leaving 6 bases unmatched.

The chain carries TRBV29-1 and TRBJ2-2, with D perhaps matching TRBD1 (6 bases). The V end lost 0 bases, the J end lost 5 bases, and 10 bases lay between the germline ends. The germline gives CDR1 SQVTM, CDR2 ANQGSEA. The CDR3 covers 14 residues. CDR3 residues: CSVEEYQGTGELFF. DNA of the CDR3: TGCAGCGTTGAAGAGTATCAGGGGACCGGGGAGCTGTTTTTT.

The chain links TRBV6-1 to TRBJ2-5; no clear D. CDR3 length: 11 amino acids. Germline-derived CDR1 and CDR2 are MNHNS and SASEGT. Trimming removed 10 bases at V and 1 base at J, with 7 bases between. CDR3 DNA sequence: TGTGCCACCCTCCGCCAAGAGACCCAGTACTTC. Its protein product is CATLRQETQYF.

For the CDR3, the DNA is TGTGCCAGCAGCTTAGGGGGCTCCCGGGGGACAGATACGCAGTATTTT. Translating it yields CASSLGGSRGTDTQYF. The chain uses TRBV7-2 and TRBJ2-3; tentative D call: TRBD2 (6 bases). Trimming cost V 1 base and J 3 bases, with 14 bases left between them. This CDR3 comprises 16 residues. Germline CDR1 reads SGHTA; CDR2 reads FQGNSA.

In its sample, this clone is medium-sized. The chain uses TRBV7-3 and TRBJ2-1; D ambiguous. This CDR3 has 8 residues. CDR1 is SGHTA and CDR2 is FQGTGA in the germline V gene. Trimming shortened V by 3 bases and J by 15 bases, and 3 bases separated the two germline ends. The CDR3 coding sequence is TGTGCCAGCAGCTTTATGTTCTTC. This gives the protein CASSFMFF. The entire variable domain, with the rest obtained from reference TRBV7-3 and TRBJ2-1, is as follows: GAGVSQTPSNKVTEKGKYVELRCDPISGHTALYWYRQSLGQGPEFLIYFQGTGAADDSGLPNDRFFAVRPEGSVSTLKIQRTERGDSAVYLCASSFMFFGPGTRLTVL.

This clone was detected once. This chain joins TRBV29-1 and TRBJ2-1; D ambiguous. V was clipped by 6 bases and J by 1 base, with 7 bases between them. The germline V gene encodes CDR1 SQVTM and CDR2 ANQGSEA. The CDR3 contains 12 residues. CDR3 amino acids: CSVKISYNEQFF. The CDR3 coding sequence is TGCAGCGTGAAGATTTCCTACAATGAGCAGTTCTTC.

The V call is TRBV2, the J call TRBJ2-2, with unresolved D. The CDR3 is 15 amino acids. From germline, CDR1 is SNHLY and CDR2 FYNNEI. Trimming shortened V by 7 bases and J by 4 bases, and 16 bases separated the two germline ends. Written as DNA, the CDR3 is TGTGCCAGCACCCGAACGGGCGTTGGCACCGGGGAGCTGTTTTTT. Its translation is CASTRTGVGTGELFF.

As regards this clone: The junction differs from germline at one of its ends, possibly a read error. The chain is built from TRBV5-1 and TRBJ2-5; possibly TRBD2 for D (6 bases). CDR3 length: 15 residues. The V gene's germline CDR1 is SGHRS and CDR2 YFSETQ. The CDR3 loop reads CASSLGDRREEAQYF. In nucleotides, the CDR3 is TGCGCCAGCAGCTTGGGGGACCGGCGGGAAGAGGCCCAGTACTTC.

The V call is TRBV30, the J call TRBJ2-7; TRBD1 matches 7 bases. This CDR3 comprises 12 residues. With V trimmed by 3 bases and J by 3 bases, 2 bases remained unmatched. CDR1 GTSNPN and CDR2 SVGIG come from the germline V gene (reference sequence). CDR3 residues: CAWRGQYYEQYF. The CDR3, as DNA: TGTGCCTGGAGGGGACAGTACTACGAGCAGTACTTC.

The chain is built from TRBV5-4 and TRBJ2-3; no clear D. CDR3 length: 14 residues. Trimming pared 0 bases from V and 5 bases from J, leaving 10 bases between. The V gene's germline CDR1 is SGHNT and CDR2 YYREEE (reference sequence). The CDR3 nucleotides are TGTGCCAGCAGCTTGGGCCCTGGGGTAGATACGCAGTATTTT. It encodes CASSLGPGVDTQYF.

The chain has TRBV4-1 and TRBJ1-3, with D perhaps TRBD1 (5 bases). CDR3 length: 14 amino acids. CDR1 is MGHRA, CDR2 YSYEKL, per germline. The ends were cut back, 2 bases at V and 5 bases at J, with 10 bases in the middle. Here the CDR3 reads CASSQPGVRNTIYF. CDR3 nucleotides: TGCGCCAGCAGCCAACCGGGGGTGAGAAACACCATATATTTT.

The J gene is TRBJ1-1, the V gene TRBV6-6; possible D gene TRBD1, 6 bases. The germline V gene has CDR1 MNHNY and CDR2 SVGAGI (reference sequence). Trimming removed 6 bases from V and 1 base from J, with 9 bases in between. CDR3 length: 13 amino acids. The CDR3 DNA is TGTGCCAGCAGGGTACAGGGGAACACTGAAGCTTTCTTT. Translating it yields CASRVQGNTEAFF.

This chain uses TRBV9 with TRBJ2-3; 13 nucleotides align to TRBD2. J lost 8 bases, V lost 0 bases, and 6 bases had no gene match. This CDR3 contains 16 residues. Germline CDR1 and CDR2: SGDLS and YYNGEE. The CDR3 coding sequence is TGTGCCAGCAGCGTAGAACTAGCGGGAGGGCCAGGTACGCAGTATTTT. Translated, it gives CASSVELAGGPGTQYF.

Only one count was recorded for this clone. The chain couples TRBV5-6 to TRBJ1-4; 7 bases map to TRBD1. There are 16 residues in the CDR3. Germline V gene data show CDR1 as SGHDT and CDR2 as YYEEEE. V shed 2 bases and J 0 bases; nucleotides not matched to a gene: 4. The CDR3 spells CASSFYRGSTNEKLFF. The DNA of the CDR3 is TGTGCCAGCAGCTTTTACAGGGGATCAACTAATGAAAAACTGTTTTTT.

This chain connects TRBV6-5 to TRBJ1-1; D possibly corresponds to TRBD1 (5 bases). The germline V gene encodes CDR1 MNHEY and CDR2 SVGAGI. V was clipped by 6 bases and J by 0 bases, with 14 bases between them. The CDR3 spans 15 residues. The CDR3, as DNA: TGTGCCAGCAGCTGGGGTGACAGAATGAACACTGAAGCTTTCTTT. Translated, it gives CASSWGDRMNTEAFF.

J is TRBJ2-7 and V is TRBV2, with TRBD1 identical over 7 bases. CDR1 and CDR2 from the germline V gene are SNHLY and FYNNEI. The CDR3 totals 15 residues. Trimming cost V 6 bases and J 5 bases; bases outside gene matches: 13. CDR3 in amino acids: CASSAFNRGEDEQYF. The CDR3 DNA reads TGTGCCAGCAGCGCCTTCAACAGGGGTGAAGACGAGCAGTACTTC.

The chain recombines TRBV5-1 with TRBJ2-3; possibly TRBD2 for D (7 bases). The CDR3 totals 16 residues. The germline V gene encodes CDR1 SGHRS and CDR2 YFSETQ. Trimming cost V 1 base and J 8 bases, with 20 bases left between them. Here the CDR3 reads CASSLNAGAEAGTQYF. CDR3 in DNA: TGCGCCAGCAGCTTGAACGCGGGGGCGGAGGCTGGTACGCAGTATTTT.

J is TRBJ2-2 and V is TRBV11-3; D gene ambiguous. This CDR3 is 15 amino acids long. Deletions cut 5 bases from V and 1 base from J, with 11 bases between. Germline CDR1 SGHNT, CDR2 YENEEA. The CDR3 protein is CASSPRRGNTGELFF. The CDR3 DNA follows: TGTGCCAGCAGCCCCCGTCGCGGGAACACCGGGGAGCTGTTTTTT.

This clone appeared once. The rearrangement joins TRBV19 to TRBJ2-5, with 11 positions matching TRBD1. The CDR3 has 14 residues. Germline CDR1 is LNHDA and CDR2 is SQIVND (reference sequence). Trimming cost V 6 bases and J 5 bases; bases outside gene matches: 5. CDR3 amino acids: CASRDRGQVETQYF. CDR3 sequence (DNA): TGTGCCAGTAGGGACAGGGGGCAGGTGGAGACCCAGTACTTC.